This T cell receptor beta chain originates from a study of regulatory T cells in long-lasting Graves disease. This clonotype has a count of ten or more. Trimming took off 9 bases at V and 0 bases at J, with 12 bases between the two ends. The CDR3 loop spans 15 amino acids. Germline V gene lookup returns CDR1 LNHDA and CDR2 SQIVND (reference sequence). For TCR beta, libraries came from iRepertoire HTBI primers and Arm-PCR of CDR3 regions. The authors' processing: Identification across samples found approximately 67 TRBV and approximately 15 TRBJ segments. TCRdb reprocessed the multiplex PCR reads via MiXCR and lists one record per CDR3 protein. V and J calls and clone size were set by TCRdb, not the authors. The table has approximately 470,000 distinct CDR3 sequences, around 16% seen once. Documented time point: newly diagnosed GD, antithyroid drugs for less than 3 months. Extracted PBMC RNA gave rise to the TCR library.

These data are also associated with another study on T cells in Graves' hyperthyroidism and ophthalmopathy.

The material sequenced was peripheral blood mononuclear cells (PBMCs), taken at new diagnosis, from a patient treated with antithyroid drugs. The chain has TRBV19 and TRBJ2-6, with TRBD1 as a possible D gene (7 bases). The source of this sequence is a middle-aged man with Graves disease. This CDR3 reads CASTRGDSGANVLTF. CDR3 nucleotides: TGTGCCAGCACCAGGGGGGACTCTGGGGCCAACGTCCTGACTTTC.